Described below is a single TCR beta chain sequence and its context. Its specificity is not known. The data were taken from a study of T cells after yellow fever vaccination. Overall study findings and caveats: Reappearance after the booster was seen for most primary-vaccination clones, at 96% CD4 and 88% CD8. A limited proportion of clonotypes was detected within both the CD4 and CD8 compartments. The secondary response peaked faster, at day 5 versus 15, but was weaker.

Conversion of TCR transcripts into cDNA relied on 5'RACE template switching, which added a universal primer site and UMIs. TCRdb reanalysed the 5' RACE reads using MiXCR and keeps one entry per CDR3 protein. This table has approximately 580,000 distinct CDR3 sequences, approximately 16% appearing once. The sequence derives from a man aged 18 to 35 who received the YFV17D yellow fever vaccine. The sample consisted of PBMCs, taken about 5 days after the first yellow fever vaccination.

The CDR3 DNA follows: TGTGCCAGCAACAAGGCCACAGGGGGCACCGGGGAGCTGTTTTTT. This sequence encodes CASNKATGGTGELFF. The chain has TRBV27 and TRBJ2-2; 8 nucleotides align to TRBD1. Germline V lookup: CDR1 MNHEY, CDR2 SMNVEV (reference sequence). This CDR3 region has 15 residues. The junction had 8 bases not matched to a gene; V was cut back by 7 bases and J by 4 bases.